This record concerns one T cell receptor (beta chain) sequence. What it recognizes is unknown. In germline, CDR1 is SQVTM, CDR2 ANQGSEA. The CDR3 is 14 amino acids. TCR beta libraries were prepared from cDNA with unique molecular identifiers. A single record per CDR3 protein comes from TCRdb applying MiXCR to the PCR reads. In the table there are about 820,000 distinct CDR3 sequences, roughly 58% of which are singletons. This entry is derived from a study of post-analysis software for immune sequencing data. Findings of the study overall: The normalized Chao1 diversity of multiple sclerosis patients was significantly lower than that of controls. With TRBV5-6, TRBV5-1 and TRBV20-1 included, 4 or 5 TRBV segments were more frequent in patients than in controls.

The source is a girl between 10 and 17 years old with multiple sclerosis. The genes are TRBV29-1 and TRBJ2-5; the match to TRBD1 covers 7 bases. The end of the DNA aligns better with TRBJ2-7, so the J call may be wrong. Sequenced: blood. The CDR3 here is CSASGGSENNEQYF. The CDR3 coding sequence is TGCAGCGCATCAGGGGGATCAGAGAACAACGAGCAGTACTTC.